Listed below are T cell receptor beta chains from one sample, sequenced in a study of blood T cell repertoires in COVID-19. The table came from immunoSEQ multiplex PCR; TCRdb's copy has only in-frame clones and leaves some out. The table has over 100,000 clones, around nine tenths seen once. The specimen sequenced was peripheral blood. Receptors were obtained from a middle-aged man with acute or convalescent COVID-19. CDR3s include the opening cysteine and the closing phenylalanine or tryptophan. The D gene is left open where the match is weak. Size is stated for part of the rows, as once, few or many counts, or as a class when the clone is expanded.

clone_size	d_call	v_call	cdr3_length	j_call	cdr3_nt	cdr3_aa
-	-	TRBV19	14	TRBJ1-1	TGTGCCAGTAGTCCCCAGGGCCTGAACACTGAAGCTTTCTTT	CASSPQGLNTEAFF
-	-	TRBV5-4	13	TRBJ2-1	TGTGCCAGCAGGCCAGACCTCTCGGGTGAGCAGTTCTTC	CASRPDLSGEQFF
-	TRBD1	TRBV5-1	14	TRBJ1-6	TGCGCCAGCAGCTCAGGACAGGGGCCGAGGCCCCTCCACTTT	CASSSGQGPRPLHF
-	-	TRBV21-1	15	TRBJ2-7	TGTGCCAGCAGCAAAGACGGCGATCGGGTAGGCGAGCAGTACTTC	CASSKDGDRVGEQYF
-	-	TRBV6-2/TRBV6-3	17	TRBJ1-5	TGTGCCAGCAGCCAGAGGGACTATATGGGAGCAAATCAGCCCCAGCATTTT	CASSQRDYMGANQPQHF
-	-	TRBV18	15	TRBJ2-1	TGTGCCAGCTCACCCGGGATCGGCTCCTACAATGAGCAGTTCTTC	CASSPGIGSYNEQFF
once	-	TRBV27	16	TRBJ1-3	TGTGCCAGCAGTTTCAAGCCCAGGGGCTCTGGAAACACCATATATTTT	CASSFKPRGSGNTIYF
few	-	TRBV5-1	17	TRBJ1-3	TGCGCCAGCAGCTTGGATAGGGCGGGGGCCTCTGGAAACACCATATATTTT	CASSLDRAGASGNTIYF
-	-	TRBV6-5	13	TRBJ2-5	TGTGCCAGCAGGCGGAGAACCCAAGAGACCCAGTACTTC	CASRRRTQETQYF
-	-	TRBV5-1	14	TRBJ1-1	TGCGCCAGCAGCCTTCGTCCCTGGAACACTGAAGCTTTCTTT	CASSLRPWNTEAFF
-	TRBD2	TRBV14	17	TRBJ2-2	TGTGCCAGCAGCCGATACCGGACTAGCGGGGGGGACTTGGAGCTGTTTTTT	CASSRYRTSGGDLELFF
-	TRBD1	TRBV19	15	TRBJ1-5	TGTGCCAGTAGCCGAGGGACAGGGGAAAATCAGCCCCAGCATTTT	CASSRGTGENQPQHF
-	-	TRBV3-1/TRBV3-2	14	TRBJ2-7	TGTGCCAGCAGCGCAATGTTTAGCTCCTACGAGCAGTACTTC	CASSAMFSSYEQYF
-	-	TRBV6-2/TRBV6-3	11	TRBJ2-1	TGTGCCAGCAGTTACGGCCATGAGCAGTTCTTC	CASSYGHEQFF
-	TRBD1	TRBV19	15	TRBJ1-4	TGTGCCAGTAGTGGGGCACGACAGGGTGAAGAAAAACTGTTTTTT	CASSGARQGEEKLFF
-	-	TRBV25-1	12	TRBJ1-2	TGTGCCAGCAGTGAATTCGCGGCCTCCTACACCTTC	CASSEFAASYTF
-	-	TRBV6-2/TRBV6-3	17	TRBJ1-2	TGTGCCAGCAGTTACGTCCAGGGGAAAACTACTAACTATGGCTACACCTTC	CASSYVQGKTTNYGYTF
-	-	TRBV3-1/TRBV3-2	14	TRBJ1-5	TGTGCCAGCAGCCAAGATGGCAGCAATCAGCCCCAGCATTTT	CASSQDGSNQPQHF
few	TRBD1	TRBV19	15	TRBJ1-2	TGTGCCAGTAGTAGGACAGGGTACGACGACTATGGCTACACCTTC	CASSRTGYDDYGYTF
few	TRBD2	TRBV5-1	17	TRBJ2-7	TGCGCCAGCAGCCTAACGACTAGCGGGGAAAGCTCCTACGAGCAGTACTTC	CASSLTTSGESSYEQYF
-	-	TRBV4-1	18	TRBJ1-6	TGCGCCAGCAGCCTGCAAACTGTCGGGGACTCCTATAATTCACCCCTCCACTTT	CASSLQTVGDSYNSPLHF
-	-	TRBV29-1	13	TRBJ1-1	TGCAGCGTTGGACACGCCCTAAACACTGAAGCTTTCTTT	CSVGHALNTEAFF
-	-	TRBV19	13	TRBJ1-2	TGTGCCAGTAGTATAGTGGCAGAAAATGGCTACACCTTC	CASSIVAENGYTF
-	-	TRBV6-5	15	TRBJ1-3	TGTGCCAGCAGGAAGGAGGGGACGAGAGGAAACACCATATATTTT	CASRKEGTRGNTIYF
-	-	TRBV5-1	15	TRBJ1-3	TGCGCCAGCAGCTACACAGCTGTCTCTGGAAACACCATATATTTT	CASSYTAVSGNTIYF
-	-	TRBV5-6	13	TRBJ2-4	TGTGCCAGCAGCTTGGTTGGGGCAAACATTCAGTACTTC	CASSLVGANIQYF
-	-	TRBV19	13	TRBJ1-1	TGTGCCAGTAGTGGGGACACGGGCACTGAAGCTTTCTTT	CASSGDTGTEAFF
-	-	TRBV14	14	TRBJ2-7	TGTGCCAGCAGCCAAGGGGAGAACTCCTACGAGCAGTACTTC	CASSQGENSYEQYF
-	-	TRBV6-1	14	TRBJ2-7	TGTGCCAGCAGTGAAGTCGGACAGAGCTACGAGCAGTACTTC	CASSEVGQSYEQYF
-	-	TRBV5-1	17	TRBJ2-1	TGCGCCAGCAGCTTGAAAGCCGCGGGACTGACGACAAATGAGCAGTTCTTC	CASSLKAAGLTTNEQFF
-	-	TRBV21-1	19	TRBJ2-6	TGTGCCAGCAGCAACGAAGACAGGGGGCTTTTCTCTGGGGCCAACGTCCTGACTTTC	CASSNEDRGLFSGANVLTF
-	-	TRBV2	13	TRBJ2-7	TGTGCCAGCAGTGAGGGACTTCTCTACGAGCAGTACTTC	CASSEGLLYEQYF
-	TRBD1	TRBV5-1	13	TRBJ1-1	TGCGCCAGCAGCTCTGGACAGGATCCTATTGCTTTCTTT	CASSSGQDPIAFF
-	TRBD1	TRBV6-2/TRBV6-3	16	TRBJ1-4	TGTGCCAGCAGTTACCGCCCCGGGACAGGGGCCGAAAAACTGTTTTTT	CASSYRPGTGAEKLFF
-	-	TRBV11-3	13	TRBJ2-7	TGTGCCAGCAGCTTAGCACTGGGCGGGGAGCAGTACTTC	CASSLALGGEQYF
-	TRBD1	TRBV2	13	TRBJ1-6	TGTGCCAGCATGACAGGGGGCCCTTCACCCCTCCACTTT	CASMTGGPSPLHF
-	-	TRBV7-9	16	TRBJ1-4	TGTGCCAGCAGCTTATGGGAGGGCCTGGGTAATGAAAAACTGTTTTTT	CASSLWEGLGNEKLFF
-	-	TRBV10-3	14	TRBJ2-2	TGTGCCATCAGTGGGACAGAAAACACCGGGGAGCTGTTTTTT	CAISGTENTGELFF
-	TRBD1	TRBV30	13	TRBJ2-3	TGTGCCTGGAGGGACAGGGGGACAGATACGCAGTATTTT	CAWRDRGTDTQYF